Presented here are 20 T cell receptor beta chains from one specimen sequenced in a study of cytomegalovirus exposure and HLA in healthy donors. PCR was performed using 60 Vbeta and 13 Jbeta primers. The method was immunoSEQ multiplex PCR; TCRdb's version includes in-frame clones alone and lacks a portion of them. The sample carries approximately 170,000 clones, more than 65% recorded once. The sample taken for sequencing was PBMCs. Every receptor here comes from a woman between 25 and 40 years old in good health and CMV-seropositive.

The V call is TRBV5-1, the J call TRBJ1-3, with D hard to call. Deletions cut 10 bases from V and 1 base from J, with 12 bases between. The CDR3 is 13 residues long. Germline V CDR1 and CDR2: SGHRS, YFSETQ. CDR3 bases: TGCGCCTCCCAGGTTGGATCTGGAAACACCATATATTTT. Its translation: CASQVGSGNTIYF.

This clone has only a few counts. The V and J genes are TRBV7-9 and TRBJ1-5, with 8 positions matching TRBD1. Germline V gene lookup returns CDR1 SEHNR and CDR2 FQNEAQ (reference sequence). There are 15 residues in the CDR3. Trimming cost V 5 bases and J 5 bases; bases outside gene matches: 8. CDR3 residues: CASSGTGGTDQPQHF. The CDR3 DNA reads as TGTGCCAGCAGCGGAACAGGGGGTACAGATCAGCCCCAGCATTTT.

This clone was seen more than once but under ten times. The chain uses TRBV28 and TRBJ1-4; TRBD1 agrees at 7 bases. With V trimmed by 6 bases and J by 2 bases, 3 bases remained unmatched. The CDR3 runs to 14 residues. Germline V gene lookup returns CDR1 MDHEN and CDR2 SYDVKM. For the CDR3, the DNA is TGTGCCAGCAGCCCGGGACAGACTAATGAAAAACTGTTTTTT. Its translation: CASSPGQTNEKLFF. Complete variable domain (other parts from reference TRBV28 and TRBJ1-4): DVKVTQSSRYLVKRTGEKVFLECVQDMDHENMFWYRQDPGLGLRLIYFSYDVKMKEKGDIPEGYSVSREKKERFSLILESASTNQTSMYLCASSPGQTNEKLFFGSGTQLSVL.

CDR3 amino acids: CASSVVGGWGDTEAFF. DNA for the CDR3: TGTGCCAGCAGCGTAGTCGGAGGGTGGGGCGACACTGAAGCTTTCTTT. The genes are TRBV9 and TRBJ1-1; TRBD1 might be the D (5 bases). V lost 0 bases and J 3 bases, leaving 15 bases between the germline ends. Germline V CDR1 and CDR2: SGDLS, YYNGEE. This CDR3 has 16 amino acids.

The chain carries TRBV18 and TRBJ2-1; D is perhaps TRBD1 (6 bases). Germline CDR1 reads KGHSH; CDR2 reads LQKENI. This CDR3 region has 13 residues. The germline V and J ends were trimmed by 2 bases and 8 bases, with 10 bases remaining between them. CDR3 DNA sequence: TGTGCCAGCTCACCATATCCAGGGGATGAGCAGTTCTTC. It specifies CASSPYPGDEQFF.

The gene calls are TRBV6-5 and TRBJ2-3; tentatively, D is TRBD2 (6 bases). The length of the CDR3 is 13 residues. Germline values: CDR1 MNHEY, CDR2 SVGAGI. The CDR3 coding sequence is TGTGCAGCAACGGAGGGCGGGACAGATACGCAGTATTTT. Its translation is CAATEGGTDTQYF.

The chain recombines TRBV9 with TRBJ1-2; D is possibly TRBD1 (6 bases). Germline-derived CDR1 and CDR2 are SGDLS and YYNGEE. V lost 0 bases and J 4 bases, leaving 13 bases between the germline ends. The CDR3 runs to 15 residues. The CDR3 DNA sequence: TGTGCCAGCAGCGTAGGCAGCGGGGGCGTCTATGGCTACACCTTC. It is translated as CASSVGSGGVYGYTF.

The chain employs TRBV29-1 and TRBJ2-2; 9 bases line up with TRBD2. Trimming took 4 bases from V and 5 from J; bases not matched to a gene: 8. The CDR3 is 15 residues long. Germline-derived CDR1 and CDR2 are SQVTM and ANQGSEA. Here the CDR3 reads CSVGAGGPGTGELFF. The CDR3 nucleotides read TGCAGCGTTGGGGCGGGAGGGCCGGGAACCGGGGAGCTGTTTTTT.

This chain links TRBV7-9 with TRBJ2-2; 7 bases align to TRBD1. Trimming at V came to 7 bases and at J to 7 bases, leaving 24 bases not matched to a gene. Germline V gives CDR1 SEHNR, CDR2 FQNEAQ (reference sequence). The CDR3 is 19 amino acids. This CDR3 reads CASTKWKIRTGGQSGELFF. The CDR3 bases are TGTGCCAGCACCAAGTGGAAGATTCGGACAGGAGGTCAAAGCGGGGAGCTGTTTTTT.

V usage is TRBV28 and J usage is TRBJ1-2, with 7 positions matching TRBD1. V lost 5 bases and J lost 8; bases outside the gene matches: 8. The CDR3 runs 13 residues. Per the germline V gene, CDR1 is MDHEN and CDR2 is SYDVKM. CDR3 nucleotide sequence: TGTGCCAGCAGTCCGGGACAGACCGGCGGCTACACCTTC. It encodes CASSPGQTGGYTF.

The chain is built from TRBV5-1 and TRBJ1-1; D possibly corresponds to TRBD1 (5 bases). V was clipped by 3 bases and J by 1 base, with 10 bases between them. The CDR3 runs to 14 residues. From germline, CDR1 is SGHRS and CDR2 YFSETQ. CDR3 sequence (DNA): TGCGCCAGCAGCTCCGAGACAGCGAACACTGAAGCTTTCTTT. Amino acid sequence: CASSSETANTEAFF.

Of note for this clone: The identical CDR3 is also encoded by other nucleotide sequences in the sample. This chain connects TRBV5-1 to TRBJ2-7; D call uncertain. This CDR3 spans 14 amino acids. CDR1 is SGHRS and CDR2 is YFSETQ in the germline V gene. V was clipped by 0 bases and J by 2 bases, with 9 bases between them. CDR3 coding DNA: TGCGCCAGCAGCTTGGTTGTTTCTCCCTACGAGCAGTACTTC. Amino acids: CASSLVVSPYEQYF.

The V and J genes are TRBV5-1 and TRBJ2-2; TRBD2 might be the D (5 bases). The CDR3 is made up of 15 amino acids. Germline CDR1 reads SGHRS; CDR2 reads YFSETQ. V was cut by 4 bases and J by 6 bases, with 16 bases left in between. CDR3 residues: CASSGSPSLPGELFF. For the CDR3, the DNA is TGCGCCAGCAGCGGGAGCCCATCGCTTCCCGGGGAGCTGTTTTTT.

The rearrangement joins TRBV2 to TRBJ1-3; 9 nucleotides agree with TRBD1. The CDR3 length is 15 residues. Germline-derived CDR1 and CDR2 are SNHLY and FYNNEI. The V gene end was trimmed by 7 bases and the J gene end by 4 bases; junction bases not matched to a gene: 8. CDR3 nucleotides: TGTGCCAGCAAAACGGGACAGGGAGACGGAAACACCATATATTTT. Translation gives CASKTGQGDGNTIYF.

The rearrangement links TRBV18 to TRBJ2-7; 10 bases match TRBD1. The ends lost 6 bases at V and 5 bases at J; junction bases unmatched: 10. Germline CDR1 reads KGHSH; CDR2 reads LQKENI. The CDR3 is made up of 15 amino acids. For the CDR3, the DNA is TGTGCCAGCTCGGGGGACAGGGGAGCCAAGGACGAGCAGTACTTC. It encodes CASSGDRGAKDEQYF.

This chain uses TRBV10-2 with TRBJ2-1; a possible D gene is TRBD2 (6 bases). The germline V and J ends were trimmed by 5 bases and 0 bases, with 8 bases remaining between them. The CDR3 runs 14 residues. Per germline, CDR1 WSHSY and CDR2 SAAADI. The chain's CDR3 is CASSTSSSYNEQFF. The CDR3, as DNA: TGCGCCAGCAGTACTAGCAGCTCCTACAATGAGCAGTTCTTC.

The rearrangement links TRBV4-2 to TRBJ2-2; 8 nucleotides agree with TRBD1. This CDR3 contains 17 residues. Trimming took 4 bases from V and 5 from J; bases not matched to a gene: 12. CDR1 is LGHNA and CDR2 is YNFKEQ in the germline V gene. The CDR3 here is CASSPIPGGILTGELFF. CDR3 sequence (DNA): TGTGCCAGCAGCCCCATCCCAGGGGGCATTTTAACCGGGGAGCTGTTTTTT.

The J gene is TRBJ2-3, the V gene TRBV6-5; 13 bases are a match to TRBD2. CDR1 is MNHEY, CDR2 SVGAGI, per germline. V trimming: 4 bases; J trimming: 5 bases; junction bases outside the gene matches: 6. There are 16 residues in the CDR3. This CDR3 is CASSSLLAGGVDTQYF. The DNA of the CDR3 is TGTGCCAGCAGTTCGTTACTAGCGGGAGGGGTAGATACGCAGTATTTT.

The chain couples TRBV15 to TRBJ1-2; 10 bases agree with TRBD1. The CDR3 totals 14 residues. The V gene end was trimmed by 2 bases and the J gene end by 4 bases; junction bases not matched to a gene: 1. Per germline, CDR1 LNHNV and CDR2 YYDKDF (reference sequence). Here the CDR3 DNA reads TGTGCCACCAGCAGATGGGACAGGGGCTATGGCTACACCTTC. Residues: CATSRWDRGYGYTF.

The chain joins TRBV5-6 to TRBJ2-7; 13 bases fit TRBD2. The CDR3 is 14 residues long. CDR1 is SGHDT and CDR2 is YYEEEE in the germline V gene. The V gene end was trimmed by 4 bases and the J gene end by 7 bases; junction bases not matched to a gene: 5. This CDR3 reads CASSLGLAGEEQYF. The CDR3 DNA sequence: TGTGCCAGCAGCCTAGGACTAGCGGGAGAAGAGCAGTACTTC.